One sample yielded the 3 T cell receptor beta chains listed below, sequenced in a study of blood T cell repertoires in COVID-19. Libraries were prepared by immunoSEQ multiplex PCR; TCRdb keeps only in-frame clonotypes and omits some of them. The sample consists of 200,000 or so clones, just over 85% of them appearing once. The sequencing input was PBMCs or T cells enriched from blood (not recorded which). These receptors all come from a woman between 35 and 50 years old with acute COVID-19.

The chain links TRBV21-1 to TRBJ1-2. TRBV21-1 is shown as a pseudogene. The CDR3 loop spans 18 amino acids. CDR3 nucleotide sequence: TGTGCCAGCAGCAAAGATGCCCCTAGTGAGGCGGCTAACTATGGCTACACCTTC. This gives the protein CASSKDAPSEAANYGYTF.

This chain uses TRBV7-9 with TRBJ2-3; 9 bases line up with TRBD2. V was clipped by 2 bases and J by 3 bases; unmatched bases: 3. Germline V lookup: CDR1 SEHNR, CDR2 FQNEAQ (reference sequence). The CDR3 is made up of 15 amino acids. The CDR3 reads CASSLPGLATDTQYF. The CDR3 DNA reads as TGTGCCAGCAGCTTACCGGGACTAGCTACAGATACGCAGTATTTT.

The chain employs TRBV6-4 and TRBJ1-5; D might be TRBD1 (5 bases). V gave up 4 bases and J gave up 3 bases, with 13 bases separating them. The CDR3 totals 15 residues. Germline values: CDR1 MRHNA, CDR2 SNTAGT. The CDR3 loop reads CASSATPGYNQPQHF. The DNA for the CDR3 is TGTGCCAGCAGTGCTACTCCAGGGTACAATCAGCCCCAGCATTTT.